The clone carrying this T cell receptor beta chain occurred once. As yet, its antigen is unknown. CDR3 length: 14 residues. Trimming shortened V by 7 bases and J by 4 bases, and 16 bases separated the two germline ends. Germline V gene data show CDR1 as MNHNS and CDR2 as SASEGT. The source of the sample is a study of shared clonotypes between healthy human individuals. The wider study: The donors, a couple of women and a few men, were aged 18 to 49.

Evenly divided among several immunoSEQ plates was the genomic DNA of each subset. Method: immunoSEQ multiplex PCR; TCRdb's copy keeps in-frame clones and lacks some. The top ten hold around 1.1% of the sample, which has millions of clones, about 95% seen once. Notes on the study in general: A handful of donors held about 5% of naive CD4 clonotypes in common.

Naive-designated CD8 cells lacked CD45RO, were positively enriched for CCR7, and omitted terminally differentiated effector memory CD45RA+ cells. Adult Caucasians living in Nashville, Tennessee made up all of the donors. Sequencing was done on a sample of naive CD8+ T cells sorted from blood. The chain carries TRBV6-1 and TRBJ1-2, with D possibly being TRBD1 (6 bases). The sequence was collected from a young man in good health. In DNA, the CDR3 is TGTGCCAGCACCTTGCGGGGGCAGGGCTATGGCTACACCTTC. It codes for CASTLRGQGYGYTF.